This T cell receptor beta chain was recorded in a study of T cell changes during pregnancy in multiple sclerosis. Germline lookup yields CDR1 KGHSY and CDR2 FQNENV. With 4 bases clipped from V and 4 bases from J, the junction kept 11 bases outside the gene matches. The CDR3 covers 16 residues. The assay was immunoSEQ multiplex PCR, and TCRdb's table has in-frame clones only and misses some. The sample holds tens of thousands of clones; under 95% are singletons and the top ten take about 3.1%. This TCR derives from a female donor in good health, enrolled as a control in a pregnancy study. The chain employs TRBV16 and TRBJ1-2; 8 nucleotides agree with TRBD1. Here the sequenced sample was peripheral blood, taken in the first trimester of pregnancy. The CDR3 DNA reads TGTGCCAGCAGCCTGATGCAGGGGGCGCAGAGCTATGGCTACACCTTC. It is translated as CASSLMQGAQSYGYTF.